This T cell receptor beta chain was sequenced in a study of blood T cells in healthy people across ages. A J-beta primer mix and a sample-barcoded 5' primer were used in a second PCR of about 7 to 12 cycles. In TCRdb, the 5' RACE reads were re-called with MiXCR into one record per CDR3 protein. The table lists 650,000 to 700,000 distinct CDR3 sequences, 45% to 60% of them singletons. Notes on this clonotype: A read error is possible here, since a much larger clone lies one base away.

V was pared by 0 bases and J by 4 bases, with 15 bases between. This CDR3 spans 17 amino acids. CDR1 is SGHTA, CDR2 FQGTGA, per germline. Sequenced sample: blood. This sequence was found in a woman of 80 years or more in good health. The V call is TRBV7-3, the J call TRBJ2-2; D is unresolved. The CDR3 here is CASSLTEGPFCTGELFF. Written as DNA, the CDR3 is TGTGCCAGCAGCTTAACAGAAGGACCGTTTTGCACCGGGGAGCTGTTTTTT. The entire variable domain, with the rest obtained from reference TRBV7-3 and TRBJ2-2, is as follows: GAGVSQTPSNKVTEKGKYVELRCDPISGHTALYWYRQSLGQGPEFLIYFQGTGAADDSGLPNDRFFAVRPEGSVSTLKIQRTERGDSAVYLCASSLTEGPFCTGELFFGEGSRLTVL.